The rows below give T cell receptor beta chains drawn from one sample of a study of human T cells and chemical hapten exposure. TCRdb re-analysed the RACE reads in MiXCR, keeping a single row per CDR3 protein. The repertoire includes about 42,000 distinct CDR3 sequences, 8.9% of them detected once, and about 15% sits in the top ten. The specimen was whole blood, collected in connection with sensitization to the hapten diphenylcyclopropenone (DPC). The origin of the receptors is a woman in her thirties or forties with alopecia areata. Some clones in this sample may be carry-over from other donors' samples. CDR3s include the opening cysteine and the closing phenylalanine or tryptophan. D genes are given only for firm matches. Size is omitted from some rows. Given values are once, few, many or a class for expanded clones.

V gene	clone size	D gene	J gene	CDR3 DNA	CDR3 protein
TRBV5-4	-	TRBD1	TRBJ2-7	TGTGCCAGCAGCCGACAGGGCCAAGCCTACCACGAGCAGTACTTC	CASSRQGQAYHEQYF
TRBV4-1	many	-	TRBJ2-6	TGCGCCAGCAGCCAAGAGCGTGGGGAGACAGCCTTCCGGGCCAACGTCCTGACTTTC	CASSQERGETAFRANVLTF
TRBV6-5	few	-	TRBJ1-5	TGTGCCAGCAGTTACTCGAAAGGGAATCAGCCCCAGCATTTT	CASSYSKGNQPQHF
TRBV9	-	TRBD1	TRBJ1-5	TGTGCCAGCAGCGTAGATCTTCAGGGGGGACAGCCCCAGCATTTT	CASSVDLQGGQPQHF
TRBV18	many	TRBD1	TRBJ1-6	TGTGCCAGCTCCCCACAGGGGGCGCCGTATAATTCACCCCTCCACTTT	CASSPQGAPYNSPLHF
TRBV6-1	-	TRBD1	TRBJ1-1	TGTGCCAGCAGCGAAGGGACAGGGGAATCAAACACTGAAGCTTTCTTT	CASSEGTGESNTEAFF
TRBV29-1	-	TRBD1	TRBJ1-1	TGCAGCGTCTCTACAGGGGGCACTGAAGCTTTCTTT	CSVSTGGTEAFF
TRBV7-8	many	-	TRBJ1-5	TGTGCCAGCAGCGGATCAGCTTATCAGCCCCAGCATTTT	CASSGSAYQPQHF
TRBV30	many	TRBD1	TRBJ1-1	TGTGCCTGGAGTGTACAGGGGGTCACTGAAGCTTTCTTT	CAWSVQGVTEAFF
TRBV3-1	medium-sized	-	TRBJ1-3	TGTGCCAGCACCCGACCTGTCCACCGGGACTGCCGAAACACCATATATTTT	CASTRPVHRDCRNTIYF
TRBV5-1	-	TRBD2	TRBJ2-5	TGCGCCAGCAGCCCAACTAGCGGGGGGCGTCAGAGCCAAGAGACCCAGTACTTC	CASSPTSGGRQSQETQYF
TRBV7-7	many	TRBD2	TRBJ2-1	TGTGCCAGCAGCTTACGTCCAGCGGGGGGGATAAACAATGAGCAGTTCTTC	CASSLRPAGGINNEQFF
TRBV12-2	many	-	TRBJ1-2	TGTGCAAGTCGCTTAAAAGGGGGGTTAGCTAACTATGGCTACACCTTC	CASRLKGGLANYGYTF
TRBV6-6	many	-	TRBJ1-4	TGTGCCAGCAGTTACTCCAGGGGAAACAATGAAAAACTGTTTTTT	CASSYSRGNNEKLFF
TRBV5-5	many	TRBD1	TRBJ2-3	TGTGCCAGCAGCTCTTATCCGGGACAGGGAGGGACAGATACGCAGTATTTT	CASSSYPGQGGTDTQYF
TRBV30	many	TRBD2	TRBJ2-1	TGTGCCTGGAGTGGACTAGCGGGGGGGCGCGATGAGCAGTTCTTC	CAWSGLAGGRDEQFF
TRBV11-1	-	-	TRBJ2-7	TGTGCCAGCAGCTTACTTGGGCCGTCCTCCTACGAGCAGTACTTC	CASSLLGPSSYEQYF
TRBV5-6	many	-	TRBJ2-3	TGTGCCAGCAGTCGACTCCGAACTGAGCCAGATACGCAGTATTTT	CASSRLRTEPDTQYF
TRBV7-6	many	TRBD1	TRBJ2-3	TGTGCCAGCAGCCCCATGGCGGACAGGGGAACAGATACGCAGTATTTT	CASSPMADRGTDTQYF
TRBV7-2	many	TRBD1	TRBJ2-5	TGTGCCAGCAGCCCGGACAGGGTTCGAGAGACCCAGTACTTC	CASSPDRVRETQYF
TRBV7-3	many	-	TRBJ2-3	TGTGCCAGCAGCCTGGTCCCAGCTGGTGGAAGCACAGATACGCAGTATTTT	CASSLVPAGGSTDTQYF
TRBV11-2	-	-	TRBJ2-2	TGTGCCAGCAGCTTCCGGGAGCTGTTTTTT	CASSFRELFF
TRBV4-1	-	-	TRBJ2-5	TGCGCCAGCAGCCACCCGGTCCGGGGACCGAGTGGGGAGACCCAGTACTTC	CASSHPVRGPSGETQYF
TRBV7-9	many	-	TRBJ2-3	TGTGCCAGCAGCTGGGCGACTACCACAGATACGCAGTATTTT	CASSWATTTDTQYF
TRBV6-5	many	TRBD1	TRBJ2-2	TGTGCCAGCAGTCCCGACAGGGGTAGTACCGGGGAGCTGTTTTTT	CASSPDRGSTGELFF
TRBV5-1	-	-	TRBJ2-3	TGCGCCAGCAGCCGCCGGAGCGGAGGTACCACAGATACGCAGTATTTT	CASSRRSGGTTDTQYF
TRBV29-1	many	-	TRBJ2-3	TGCAGCGTTGCCCTTGGACAGCCAGATACGCAGTATTTT	CSVALGQPDTQYF
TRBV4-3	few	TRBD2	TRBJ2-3	TGCGCCAGCAGCCAAGATAGGGGCGGGGGGCCCACAGATACGCAGTATTTT	CASSQDRGGGPTDTQYF
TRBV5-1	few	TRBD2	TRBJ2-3	TGCGCCAGCAGCTCAACTAGCGGGGGGATTTCAGATACGCAGTATTTT	CASSSTSGGISDTQYF
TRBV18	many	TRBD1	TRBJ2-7	TGTGCCAGCTCAAATACCGGGACAGGGATCGACGAGCAGTACTTC	CASSNTGTGIDEQYF
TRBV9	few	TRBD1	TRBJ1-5	TGTGCCAGCAGCGCAATTCAACAGGGGACAGCTTATAGCAATCAGCCCCAGCATTTT	CASSAIQQGTAYSNQPQHF
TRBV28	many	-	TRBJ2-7	TGTGCCAGCAGTCCGGGACTTCCGTCCTACGAGCAGTACTTC	CASSPGLPSYEQYF
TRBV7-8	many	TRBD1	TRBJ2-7	TGTGCCAGCAGCCCCCCGGGACAGGGCTACAACGAGCAGTACTTC	CASSPPGQGYNEQYF
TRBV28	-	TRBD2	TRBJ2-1	TGTGCCAGCAAAGACCTAGCGGACAATGAGCAGTTCTTC	CASKDLADNEQFF
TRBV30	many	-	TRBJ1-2	TGTGCCTGGTTTCGAGTAGGAGGGACCTATGGCTACACCTTC	CAWFRVGGTYGYTF
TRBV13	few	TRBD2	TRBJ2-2	TGTGCCAGCAGCCAGGGACTAGCGGACTACACCGGGGAGCTGTTTTTT	CASSQGLADYTGELFF
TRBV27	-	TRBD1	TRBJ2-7	TGTGCCAGCAGTACAAAGGGGGCTAAACCCTACGAGCAGTACTTC	CASSTKGAKPYEQYF
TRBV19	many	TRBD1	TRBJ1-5	TGTGCCAGTAGTATACGGGGACAGAACAATCAGCCCCAGCATTTT	CASSIRGQNNQPQHF